The source of this T cell receptor (beta chain) is a study of CD8 T cells in ankylosing spondylitis. Points from the study as a whole: In ankylosing spondylitis blood, a motif of about 8 highly homologous TCR beta variants appeared characteristic.

This CDR3 contains 17 residues. With V trimmed by 0 bases and J by 5 bases, 7 bases remained unmatched. Per germline, CDR1 LGHNA and CDR2 YNFKEQ. This clonotype showed up just a few times. Its antigen is unknown. A single record per CDR3 protein comes from TCRdb applying MiXCR to the 5' RACE reads. The table includes 700,000 to 1,000,000 distinct CDR3 sequences, approximately 12% detected once. This receptor was taken from a male donor with ankylosing spondylitis. J is TRBJ2-1 and V is TRBV4-2, with 10 bases matching TRBD2. Sequenced: blood, either unsorted or a sorted T cell fraction (not recorded which). The CDR3 protein is CASSQDGGLARHNEQFF. For the CDR3, the DNA is TGTGCCAGCAGCCAAGATGGGGGACTAGCGAGACACAATGAGCAGTTCTTC.